This passage covers 9 T cell receptor beta chains from one sample sequenced in a study of OX40 agonist ivuxolimab in advanced cancers. Sequencing was performed with immunoSEQ multiplex PCR; in TCRdb, only in-frame clones are kept and a portion is missing. This sample has 60,000 to 80,000 clones, with roughly 89% found just once. Sequencing was performed on CD4+ or CD8+ T cells sorted from blood, taken in a trial of the OX40 agonist ivuxolimab. The receptors derive from an adult with an advanced solid tumor such as melanoma, head and neck, liver or kidney cancer.

The J gene is TRBJ2-2, the V gene TRBV5-4, with 9 bases that match TRBD2. This CDR3 comprises 16 residues. CDR1 and CDR2 from the germline V gene are SGHNT and YYREEE (reference sequence). V was clipped by 4 bases and J by 5 bases; unmatched bases: 9. The CDR3 sequence is CASSPSSGVETGELFF. The CDR3 DNA follows: TGTGCCAGCAGCCCTTCTAGCGGGGTGGAAACCGGGGAGCTGTTTTTT.

The chain recombines TRBV7-6 with TRBJ1-4, with D maybe TRBD1 (5 bases). The V gene's germline CDR1 is SGHVS and CDR2 FNYEAQ. The ends were cut back, 5 bases at V and 0 bases at J, with 13 bases in the middle. The CDR3 covers 16 residues. The CDR3 bases are TGTGCCAGCAGCGGGGGGGGGACCGCAACTAATGAAAAACTGTTTTTT. Its translation: CASSGGGTATNEKLFF.

CDR3 DNA sequence: TGTGCCACCCTCCTGCAATTTGGAAACACCATATATTTT. Translated: CATLLQFGNTIYF. The chain is built from TRBV6-5 and TRBJ1-3; D uncertain. CDR3 size: 13 residues. Germline V gene lookup returns CDR1 MNHEY and CDR2 SVGAGI. Deletions cut 10 bases from V and 3 bases from J, with 13 bases between.

The chain combines TRBV7-9 with TRBJ1-3, with 7 bases that match TRBD1. J lost 4 bases, V lost 10 bases, and 10 bases had no gene match. Per the germline V gene, CDR1 is SEHNR and CDR2 is FQNEAQ (reference sequence). The CDR3 has 14 residues. CDR3 in amino acids: CAKAGDREGNTIYF. The DNA of the CDR3 is TGTGCCAAAGCAGGGGACAGAGAGGGAAACACCATATATTTT.

The sample holds a few counts of this clone. The chain links TRBV7-6 to TRBJ2-2; D perhaps matches TRBD2 (5 bases). CDR1 and CDR2 from the germline V gene are SGHVS and FNYEAQ. V lost 1 base and J 5 bases, leaving 8 bases between the germline ends. CDR3 length: 14 residues. CDR3 in amino acids: CASSLGPGTGELFF. CDR3 DNA: TGTGCCAGCAGCTTAGGCCCGGGAACCGGGGAGCTGTTTTTT.

The chain couples TRBV5-1 to TRBJ2-5; weak D call: TRBD1 (6 bases). The end of the DNA aligns better with TRBJ2-7, so the J call may be wrong. CDR1 is SGHRS, CDR2 YFSETQ, per germline. The CDR3 totals 16 residues. CDR3 nucleotides: TGCGCCAGCAGCTTAGATTCGTCAGGACAGCCTAACGAGCAGTACTTC. Translating it yields CASSLDSSGQPNEQYF.

The chain links TRBV27 to TRBJ1-5; possibly TRBD1 for D (5 bases). The V end was cut by 6 bases, the J end by 5 bases, with 8 bases between. The germline CDR1 and CDR2 sequences are MNHEY and SMNVEV (reference sequence). CDR3 size: 12 residues. Here the CDR3 reads CASRMGDQPQHF. As DNA, the CDR3 is TGTGCCAGCAGGATGGGGGATCAGCCCCAGCATTTT.

V is TRBV7-9 and J is TRBJ1-2, with 10 bases aligning to TRBD1. This CDR3 comprises 15 residues. Germline V gene lookup returns CDR1 SEHNR and CDR2 FQNEAQ (reference sequence). J lost 7 bases, V lost 4 bases, and 9 bases had no gene match. This CDR3 is CASSSLDRGGGGYTF. In nucleotides, the CDR3 is TGTGCCAGCAGCTCCCTGGACAGGGGGGGCGGTGGCTACACCTTC.

V gene TRBV19 combines with J gene TRBJ2-7; D is possibly TRBD1 (6 bases). The germline V and J ends were trimmed by 3 bases and 3 bases, with 12 bases remaining between them. The germline V gene encodes CDR1 LNHDA and CDR2 SQIVND (reference sequence). This CDR3 region has 14 residues. This chain's CDR3 is CASSIGQPIYEQYF. Here the CDR3 DNA reads TGTGCCAGTAGTATTGGACAGCCAATCTACGAGCAGTACTTC. The whole variable domain, filled in from reference TRBV19 and TRBJ2-7, reads DGGITQSPKYLFRKEGQNVTLSCEQNLNHDAMYWYRQDPGQGLRLIYYSQIVNDFQKGDIAEGYSVSREKKESFPLTVTSAQKNPTAFYLCASSIGQPIYEQYFGPGTRLTVT.